The source of this TCR beta chain is a study of CD8 T cells in ankylosing spondylitis. Many counts were recorded for this clonotype. Its specificity is unknown. TCRdb re-called the 5' RACE reads with MiXCR, one entry per CDR3 protein. The sample lists 80,000 to 100,000 distinct CDR3 sequences, roughly 8.8% seen once, with roughly 5.5% in the top ten. Germline-derived CDR1 and CDR2 are SGHRS and YFSETQ. V was clipped by 7 bases and J by 0 bases, with 14 bases between them. The CDR3 runs to 15 residues. Whole-study findings and limits: Disease-linked clones displayed a CD8+ phenotype and appeared relatively rarely in peripheral blood.

The chain recombines TRBV5-1 with TRBJ1-3; D unclear. This TCR derives from a male donor with ankylosing spondylitis or in good health (not recorded which). Sequencing was carried out using blood, either unsorted or a sorted T cell fraction (not recorded which). The CDR3 DNA sequence: TGCGCCAGCTCCCCATCGCAGATCTCTGGAAACACCATATATTTT. Amino acid sequence: CASSPSQISGNTIYF.